These T cell receptor beta chains were read from a single sample in a study of memory CD8 T cells in hepatitis C reinfection. This table comes from immunoSEQ multiplex PCR, and its TCRdb copy is limited to in-frame clones, with some not included. The repertoire has 35,000 to 50,000 clones, approximately 87% of them found once; the top ten carry roughly 1.2%. Sequenced input: naive CD8+ T cells sorted from blood. The source is a man between 18 and 35 years old with hepatitis C virus infection. The CDR3 runs from the conserved cysteine through the conserved F or W. D genes are given only for firm matches. Expanded clones are given a class, and other clones once, few, many or no size at all.

>TRBJ2-1|TRBV13|TRBD2|-|13
TGTGCCAGCAGCCCCGGGGGGTACAATGAGCAGTTCTTC
CASSPGGYNEQFF
>TRBJ2-7|TRBV5-8|TRBD1|-|16
TGTGCCAGCAGCCGACAGGGGGCGAAGATAAGGTACGAGCAGTACTTC
CASSRQGAKIRYEQYF
>TRBJ2-5|TRBV11-2|TRBD2|-|15
TGTGCCAGCAGCCGGACTAGCGGGGTCCAAGAGACCCAGTACTTC
CASSRTSGVQETQYF
>TRBJ1-1|TRBV9|-|-|16
TGTGCCAGCAGCGTAGGGGGGGGCATAGGGAACACTGAAGCTTTCTTT
CASSVGGGIGNTEAFF
>TRBJ2-3|TRBV5-4|TRBD2|-|15
TGTGCCAGCTCTAGCGGGGGGCCCAGCACAGATACGCAGTATTTT
CASSSGGPSTDTQYF
>TRBJ2-2|TRBV30|-|-|11
TGTGCCTGGAGTGTCGTCGGGGAGCTGTTTTTT
CAWSVVGELFF
>TRBJ1-1|TRBV7-9|TRBD1|-|15
TGTGCCAGCAGCTTAGTGACAGGGGGCATCCCTGAAGCTTTCTTT
CASSLVTGGIPEAFF
>TRBJ2-1|TRBV7-9|TRBD2|-|15
TGTGCCAGCAGCCCAGTCCGGGCGGGGGGAGAAGAGCAGTTCTTC
CASSPVRAGGEEQFF
>TRBJ2-3|TRBV7-9|-|-|14
TGTGCCAGCAGCGCGGACAGTAGCACAGATACGCAGTATTTT
CASSADSSTDTQYF
>TRBJ1-5|TRBV7-6|TRBD1|-|16
TGTGCCAGCAGCTCAGGGGGCCCCGCTAGCAATCAGCCCCAGCATTTT
CASSSGGPASNQPQHF
>TRBJ1-2|TRBV6-1|-|-|15
TGTGCCTGCAGTGAAGGGCAGGGAGGGGGAGATGGCTACACCTTC
CACSEGQGGGDGYTF
>TRBJ2-1|TRBV4-1|-|-|16
TGCGCCAGCAGCCAAGAAAACCTAGCTATAACCCCCGATCAGTTCTTC
CASSQENLAITPDQFF
>TRBJ2-1|TRBV29-1|-|few|15
TGCAGCGTTGAGGCGGCGGAGAGCTCCTACAATGAGCAGTTCTTC
CSVEAAESSYNEQFF
>TRBJ1-2|TRBV4-1|TRBD1|-|16
TGCGCCAGCAGCCTTGCTCCGGGACAGGGGGCAGGAGGCTACACCTTC
CASSLAPGQGAGGYTF
>TRBJ1-1|TRBV19|-|-|12
TGTGCCTCCAAGGCGGGGCTCACTGAAGCTTTCTTT
CASKAGLTEAFF
>TRBJ2-1|TRBV7-9|-|-|17
TGTGCCAGCAGCCTAGGGGGCCCACGGGAGCGGGAAGTGGGGCAGTTCTTC
CASSLGGPREREVGQFF
>TRBJ2-3|TRBV19|-|-|14
TGTGCCAGTAGTGTGCCGGGACTGGCAGATACGCAGTATTTT
CASSVPGLADTQYF
>TRBJ2-5|TRBV7-9|TRBD1|-|16
TGTGCCAGCAGCTTCGAAGCCGGGACAGGACCCATCGACCAGTACTTC
CASSFEAGTGPIDQYF
>TRBJ1-2|TRBV6-1|TRBD1|few|15
TGTGCCAGCACAACCTTGGGGACAGGGGGCGCGGGCTACACCTTC
CASTTLGTGGAGYTF
>TRBJ2-7|TRBV5-5|TRBD1|-|14
TGTGCCAGCAGCCAGTGGACAGGGGCCTACGAGCAGTACTTC
CASSQWTGAYEQYF
>TRBJ2-7|TRBV5-5|-|-|14
TGTGCCAGCAGCTTTGTGCAGGGCGCGTACGAGCAGTACTTC
CASSFVQGAYEQYF
>TRBJ2-7|TRBV5-1|TRBD1|-|15
TGCGCCAGCGCCTTCTCGACAGGGGGCTCCTACGAGCAGTACTTC
CASAFSTGGSYEQYF
>TRBJ2-4|TRBV7-9|TRBD1|-|15
TGTGCCAGCAGCTTAGGACAGGGAAGGAAAAACATTCAGTACTTC
CASSLGQGRKNIQYF
>TRBJ2-7|TRBV4-2|TRBD1|-|14
TGTGCCAGCAGCCAGGAGGACAGGGTCTACGAGCAGTACTTC
CASSQEDRVYEQYF
>TRBJ2-1|TRBV4-1|-|-|15
TGCGCCAGCAGCCAAGATATGGGCAGGGCCTATGAGCAGTTCTTC
CASSQDMGRAYEQFF
>TRBJ1-1|TRBV5-6|-|-|16
TGTGCCAGCAGCTCGACTTCTGTGCAGATGAACACTGAAGCTTTCTTT
CASSSTSVQMNTEAFF
>TRBJ2-5|TRBV29-1|-|-|10
TGCAGCGCCCTCGAAGAGACCCAGTACTTC
CSALEETQYF
>TRBJ2-1|TRBV11-2|-|-|18
TGTGCCAGCAGCTCGACGGGAACCGGGACAAAGATCTACAATGAGCAGTTCTTC
CASSSTGTGTKIYNEQFF
>TRBJ2-2|TRBV6-6|TRBD2|-|16
TGTGCCAGCAGTTACGGGCCTAGCGGGACCACCGGGGAGCTGTTTTTT
CASSYGPSGTTGELFF
>TRBJ2-6|TRBV13|-|-|16
TGTGCCAGCAGTCCCCTACGGGTCTCTGGGGCCAACGTCCTGACTTTC
CASSPLRVSGANVLTF
>TRBJ2-3|TRBV11-2|TRBD2|-|15
TGTGCCAGCAGGGGACTAGCGGGGTACACAGATACGCAGTATTTT
CASRGLAGYTDTQYF
>TRBJ2-3|TRBV6-5|-|-|13
TGTGCCAGCAGTTACTCAGGGGCAGATACGCAGTATTTT
CASSYSGADTQYF
>TRBJ2-1|TRBV7-9|-|-|12
TGTGCCAGCAGCGTGGACTCAAATGAGCAGTTCTTC
CASSVDSNEQFF
>TRBJ2-2|TRBV5-5|TRBD2|-|19
TGTGCCAGCAGCTTGGACCCCGAGACGAGCGGGAGGTACACCGGGGAGCTGTTTTTT
CASSLDPETSGRYTGELFF
>TRBJ1-6|TRBV10-3|-|-|14
TGTGCCATCAGTGAGTCGGGCAGCAGATCACCCCTCCACTTT
CAISESGSRSPLHF
>TRBJ1-5|TRBV6-5|TRBD1|-|13
TGTGCCAGCAGTTACTCGGGCGACAGGGTTGTGCATTTT
CASSYSGDRVVHF
>TRBJ2-5|TRBV10-1|-|-|13
TGCGCCAGCAGTGGGACAGTAAAGCGGACCCAGTACTTC
CASSGTVKRTQYF
>TRBJ2-3|TRBV7-2|TRBD2|-|17
TGTGCCAGCAGCCCCCCCCCAGCGGGGGGTTACACAGATACGCAGTATTTT
CASSPPPAGGYTDTQYF
>TRBJ2-7|TRBV7-6|-|-|13
TGTGCCAGCAGTTATAGGAGGGGTCACGAGCAGTACTTC
CASSYRRGHEQYF